Following are 31 T cell receptor beta chains from one sample sequenced in a study of control samples from healthy donors and cancer patients. Method: immunoSEQ multiplex PCR; TCRdb's copy keeps in-frame clones and lacks some. The repertoire holds about 96,000 clones, with approximately 93% as singletons. The source material was blood. Receptor source: a man between 18 and 35 years old in good health.

The chain joins TRBV18 to TRBJ1-2; 7 nucleotides align to TRBD1. The CDR3 consists of 16 residues. Germline V gene lookup returns CDR1 KGHSH and CDR2 LQKENI. V lost 3 bases and J lost 2; bases outside the gene matches: 9. The CDR3 spells CASSPVGTAVNYGYTF. CDR3 DNA sequence: TGTGCCAGCTCACCCGTAGGGACAGCCGTAAACTATGGCTACACCTTC.

J is TRBJ1-2 and V is TRBV27, with D maybe TRBD1 (6 bases). Trimming removed 4 bases from V and 4 bases from J, with 13 bases in between. The CDR3 spans 14 residues. In germline, CDR1 is MNHEY, CDR2 SMNVEV (reference sequence). CDR3 sequence reads: CASSSTGSAYGYTF. As DNA, the CDR3 is TGTGCCAGCAGTTCAACAGGGTCAGCCTATGGCTACACCTTC.

The sample holds one count of this clone. The rearrangement links TRBV27 to TRBJ2-5; D may be TRBD1 (5 bases). Trimming shortened V by 4 bases and J by 1 base, and 16 bases separated the two germline ends. CDR3 length equals 16 residues. Looked up from germline, CDR1 is MNHEY and CDR2 is SMNVEV (reference sequence). The CDR3, as DNA: TGTGCCAGCAGTTCTCTGGGGCCCCAGTCCCAAGAGACCCAGTACTTC. Its translation is CASSSLGPQSQETQYF.

This rearrangement joins TRBV11-3 to TRBJ1-2; D uncertain. Trimming stripped 5 bases from V and 5 bases from J, with 9 bases between. Germline values: CDR1 SGHNT, CDR2 YENEEA. The CDR3 runs 12 residues. In nucleotides, the CDR3 is TGTGCCAGCAGCCTTCCTGGGTATGGCTACACCTTC. It codes for CASSLPGYGYTF.

Here the CDR3 reads CASSQEMSAGRYTGELFF. The CDR3 DNA reads TGCGCCAGCAGCCAAGAAATGTCTGCGGGGAGATACACCGGGGAGCTGTTTTTT. The chain couples TRBV4-3 to TRBJ2-2, with TRBD2 as a possible D gene (6 bases). The CDR3 is 18 residues long. Germline values: CDR1 LGHNA, CDR2 YSLEER. V was shortened by 0 bases and J by 3 bases, with 17 bases between the two germline ends.

The chain links TRBV6-2 or TRBV6-3 to TRBJ2-7, with a possible D match to TRBD2 (5 bases). With 2 bases removed from V and 5 bases from J, the gap between germline ends came to 7 bases. The CDR3 spans 12 residues. CDR1 and CDR2 from the germline V gene are MNHEY and SVGEGT. The CDR3 coding sequence is TGTGCCAGCAGTTACCCGGAGGACGAGCAGTACTTC. Its translation is CASSYPEDEQYF.

A few counts support this clone. The rearrangement uses TRBV6-6 and TRBJ2-1; a weak D match, TRBD2 (5 bases). The ends were cut back, 2 bases at V and 10 bases at J, with 18 bases in the middle. This CDR3 contains 15 residues. Looked up from germline, CDR1 is MNHNY and CDR2 is SVGAGI (reference sequence). Here the CDR3 reads CASSYGLDISGEQFF. The CDR3 DNA is TGTGCCAGCAGTTACGGGCTGGATATATCGGGGGAGCAGTTCTTC.

This sequence joins TRBV29-1 and TRBJ2-4, with D tentatively TRBD2 (6 bases). With 3 bases removed from V and 1 base from J, the gap between germline ends came to 13 bases. CDR1 is SQVTM, CDR2 ANQGSEA, per germline. This CDR3 region has 15 residues. In DNA form, the CDR3 reads TGCAGCGTTGATGGGGGACTGGGGGCCAAAAACATTCAGTACTTC. Protein sequence: CSVDGGLGAKNIQYF.

The V gene is TRBV6-6, the J gene TRBJ1-1, with 7 bases matching TRBD1. The CDR3 covers 16 residues. The junction had 9 bases not matched to a gene; V was cut back by 2 bases and J by 3 bases. Germline CDR1 and CDR2: MNHNY and SVGAGI (reference sequence). DNA for the CDR3: TGTGCCAGCAGTTACGGCGGGGACAGCCTTCACACTGAAGCTTTCTTT. Its translation is CASSYGGDSLHTEAFF.

J is TRBJ2-7 and V is TRBV27; 7 bases line up with TRBD1. CDR1 is MNHEY and CDR2 is SMNVEV in the germline V gene (reference sequence). The CDR3 has 15 amino acids. The V and J ends lost 3 bases and 0 bases, in that order; junction bases with no gene match: 5. The chain's CDR3 is CASSLATGSSYEQYF. In DNA, the CDR3 is TGTGCCAGCAGTTTGGCGACAGGGAGCTCCTACGAGCAGTACTTC.

The V call is TRBV3-1 (or the pseudogene TRBV3-2), the J call TRBJ1-2; D unresolved. The ends were cut back, 0 bases at V and 3 bases at J, with 14 bases in the middle. Germline loops: CDR1 LGHDT, CDR2 YNNKEL (reference sequence). The CDR3 is 16 residues long. The CDR3 reads CASSQDHGGWYYGYTF. The CDR3 bases are TGTGCCAGCAGCCAAGATCATGGAGGCTGGTACTATGGCTACACCTTC.

The chain is built from TRBV7-3 and TRBJ1-1; no definite D call. Trimming pared 5 bases from V and 6 bases from J, leaving 19 bases between. The CDR3 totals 15 residues. Germline V CDR1 and CDR2: SGHTA, FQGTGA. The CDR3 nucleotides read TGTGCCAGCAGCACAATGACTGGAAGTGCCGCTGAAGCTTTCTTT. This gives the protein CASSTMTGSAAEAFF.

The rearrangement links TRBV29-1 to TRBJ2-7; D is perhaps TRBD1 (6 bases). CDR1 and CDR2 (germline): SQVTM, ANQGSEA. The V end was cut by 7 bases, the J end by 7 bases, with 20 bases between. This CDR3 has 13 amino acids. DNA for the CDR3: TGCAGCGGGATGGACAGCCCCACGACTGAGCAGTACTTC. This translates into CSGMDSPTTEQYF.

The J gene is TRBJ1-1, the V gene TRBV7-6; 10 bases agree with TRBD1. Germline V CDR1 and CDR2: SGHVS, FNYEAQ. This CDR3 is 18 amino acids long. V dropped 5 bases and J dropped 0; count of bases not matched to a gene: 12. CDR3 residues: CASSPTSGQGPLNTEAFF. The CDR3 DNA reads as TGTGCCAGCAGCCCCACATCGGGACAGGGGCCGTTGAACACTGAAGCTTTCTTT.

The chain uses TRBV2 and TRBJ1-4; D gene uncertain. There are 15 residues in the CDR3. Germline loops: CDR1 SNHLY, CDR2 FYNNEI. The germline V and J ends were trimmed by 4 bases and 3 bases, with 12 bases remaining between them. The CDR3 DNA sequence: TGTGCCAGCAGTGGTGAGGGTTCGTCTAATGAAAAACTGTTTTTT. This translates into CASSGEGSSNEKLFF.

This chain joins TRBV19 and TRBJ1-2; D is possibly TRBD1 (6 bases). The germline V and J ends were trimmed by 5 bases and 3 bases, with 10 bases remaining between them. Germline V CDR1 and CDR2: LNHDA, SQIVND (reference sequence). This CDR3 has 13 residues. The CDR3 sequence is CASSWGGDYGYTF. Here the CDR3 DNA reads TGTGCCAGTAGTTGGGGGGGCGACTATGGCTACACCTTC.

V and J are TRBV7-2 and TRBJ1-5; D may be TRBD1 (6 bases). Germline CDR1 and CDR2: SGHTA and FQGNSA. The CDR3 covers 15 residues. Trimming stripped 5 bases from V and 0 bases from J, with 11 bases between. In nucleotides, the CDR3 is TGTGCCAGCAGCCCGACAGGAGGTAGCAATCAGCCCCAGCATTTT. Its translation is CASSPTGGSNQPQHF.

This chain joins TRBV19 and TRBJ2-1; D is perhaps TRBD2 (5 bases). The CDR3 has 13 residues. Germline V gives CDR1 LNHDA, CDR2 SQIVND (reference sequence). V was pared by 10 bases and J by 6 bases, with 16 bases between. The CDR3 loop is CAIAGVNPNEQFF. Written as DNA, the CDR3 is TGTGCCATTGCCGGGGTGAATCCCAATGAGCAGTTCTTC.

This sequence joins TRBV6-1 and TRBJ2-7; D gene unclear. The CDR3 is made up of 10 amino acids. V lost 3 bases to trimming and J lost 3 bases, with 0 bases between them. Germline loops: CDR1 MNHNS, CDR2 SASEGT. The chain's CDR3 is CASSDYEQYF. DNA for the CDR3: TGTGCCAGCAGTGACTACGAGCAGTACTTC.

The chain is built from TRBV10-3 and TRBJ2-7, with D hard to call. Trimming pared 2 bases from V and 7 bases from J, leaving 12 bases between. CDR3 length equals 13 residues. Germline V gene sequence: CDR1 ENHRY, CDR2 SYGVKD. The chain's CDR3 is CAISEIGGKEQYF. The CDR3 DNA sequence: TGTGCCATCAGTGAGATAGGCGGTAAGGAGCAGTACTTC.

The V call is TRBV11-2, the J call TRBJ1-2; D is undetermined. The CDR3 runs 18 residues. Looked up from germline, CDR1 is SGHAT and CDR2 is FQNNGV. V lost 1 base and J 6 bases, leaving 24 bases between the germline ends. The CDR3, as DNA: TGTGCCAGCAGCTTAGGTTTGCAATCCCGCCACCACCTCCATGGCTACACCTTC. Its translation: CASSLGLQSRHHLHGYTF.

The chain couples TRBV18 to TRBJ1-1, with D possibly TRBD1 on 5 matching bases. This CDR3 spans 16 amino acids. Germline CDR1 and CDR2: KGHSH and LQKENI. V gave up 3 bases and J gave up 1 base, with 15 bases separating them. The CDR3: CASSPIHGAENTEAFF. The CDR3 nucleotides are TGTGCCAGCTCACCCATCCACGGGGCAGAGAACACTGAAGCTTTCTTT.

The chain uses TRBV9 and TRBJ2-3, with 10 bases that match TRBD2. The CDR3 spans 16 residues. V dropped 0 bases and J dropped 5; count of bases not matched to a gene: 6. The V gene's germline CDR1 is SGDLS and CDR2 YYNGEE. CDR3 region: CASSVEASGRGDTQYF. As DNA, the CDR3 is TGTGCCAGCAGCGTAGAGGCTAGCGGGAGAGGAGATACGCAGTATTTT.

The chain recombines TRBV4-3 with TRBJ1-2; D gene ambiguous. V shed 1 base and J shed 2 bases, with 2 bases lying between them. CDR1 is LGHNA, CDR2 YSLEER, per germline. The CDR3 contains 12 residues. The CDR3 nucleotides read TGCGCCAGCAGCCAAGGAAACTATGGCTACACCTTC. This translates into CASSQGNYGYTF.

J is TRBJ2-3 and V is TRBV19; TRBD2 agrees at 8 bases. CDR3 length equals 16 residues. The germline gives CDR1 LNHDA, CDR2 SQIVND (reference sequence). V gave up 3 bases and J gave up 3 bases; unmatched junction bases: 8. The CDR3 sequence is CASSISGGRGTDTQYF. CDR3 coding DNA: TGTGCCAGTAGTATCTCGGGGGGGAGAGGGACAGATACGCAGTATTTT.

This chain links TRBV5-4 with TRBJ1-1, with D perhaps TRBD1 (5 bases). CDR3 length: 13 amino acids. V was pared by 5 bases and J by 4 bases, with 12 bases between. Germline V gene lookup returns CDR1 SGHNT and CDR2 YYREEE (reference sequence). CDR3 in amino acids: CASSQGGTTEAFF. CDR3 nucleotides: TGTGCCAGCAGTCAGGGAGGGACCACTGAAGCTTTCTTT.

The chain is built from TRBV20-1 and TRBJ2-1; D possibly matches TRBD1 or TRBD2 (6 bases each). The CDR3 has 14 residues. Germline assignment: CDR1 DFQATT and CDR2 SNEGSKA (reference sequence). Trimming stripped 3 bases from V and 4 bases from J, with 13 bases between. The DNA for the CDR3 is TGCAGTGCTAGTTACGGGGGCCTTTACAATGAGCAGTTCTTC. Its translation: CSASYGGLYNEQFF.

This rearrangement joins TRBV5-4 to TRBJ1-1; a possible D gene is TRBD1 (5 bases). The CDR3 length is 15 residues. Germline loops: CDR1 SGHNT, CDR2 YYREEE (reference sequence). V lost 0 bases and J 0 bases, leaving 9 bases between the germline ends. The CDR3 DNA follows: TGTGCCAGCAGCTTGGCCGGGGCCTTGAACACTGAAGCTTTCTTT. Its protein product is CASSLAGALNTEAFF.

This chain links TRBV7-2 with TRBJ1-6; D might be TRBD1 (5 bases). Germline-derived CDR1 and CDR2 are SGHTA and FQGNSA. This CDR3 is built from 16 residues. V was trimmed by 4 bases and J by 6 bases, leaving 16 bases between them. CDR3 region: CASSSRGIQANSPLHF. CDR3 in DNA: TGTGCCAGCAGCTCCCGGGGGATACAGGCTAATTCACCCCTCCACTTT.

This clone is a singleton in its sample. The gene calls are TRBV6-2 or TRBV6-3 and TRBJ1-2; D not resolved. The CDR3 is 13 residues long. The V and J ends lost 0 bases and 6 bases respectively, with 8 bases between them. The germline V gene has CDR1 MNHEY and CDR2 SVGEGT. CDR3 in DNA: TGTGCCAGCAGTTACTCGGTGAGGGATGGCTACACCTTC. As protein: CASSYSVRDGYTF.

The chain combines TRBV7-3 with TRBJ2-2; 10 bases map to TRBD1. The CDR3 runs 17 residues. Trimming cost V 4 bases and J 5 bases; bases outside gene matches: 10. CDR1 is SGHTA, CDR2 FQGTGA, per germline. The CDR3 protein is CASSSESLDRGTGELFF. As DNA, the CDR3 is TGTGCCAGCAGCTCAGAAAGCCTGGACAGGGGGACCGGGGAGCTGTTTTTT.